This T cell receptor (beta chain) was observed in a study of T cells in Graves' hyperthyroidism and ophthalmopathy. TCR beta CDR3 regions were amplified from RNA. During a first-round RT-PCR of the TCR CDR3, the HTBI primer set was used. TCRdb recomputed calls from the multiplex PCR reads with MiXCR, one row per CDR3 protein. Among 300,000 to 400,000 distinct CDR3 sequences listed, roughly 20% were seen once. General study results and limits: Most thyroid clonotypes with frequency above 0.001 were detected in blood.

For this clonotype: Its antigen is undetermined.

This TCR came from a woman in her forties or fifties with Graves' hyperthyroidism. Sequences were obtained from blood.

The CDR3 bases are TGTGCCAGCAAGGACTCATTTAGCTCCTACGAGCAGTACTTC. Encoded protein: CASKDSFSSYEQYF. The gene calls are TRBV7-6 and TRBJ2-7; D possibly corresponds to TRBD2 (5 bases). This CDR3 has 14 amino acids. Deletions cut 7 bases from V and 0 bases from J, with 13 bases between. CDR1 and CDR2 from the germline V gene are SGHVS and FNYEAQ.